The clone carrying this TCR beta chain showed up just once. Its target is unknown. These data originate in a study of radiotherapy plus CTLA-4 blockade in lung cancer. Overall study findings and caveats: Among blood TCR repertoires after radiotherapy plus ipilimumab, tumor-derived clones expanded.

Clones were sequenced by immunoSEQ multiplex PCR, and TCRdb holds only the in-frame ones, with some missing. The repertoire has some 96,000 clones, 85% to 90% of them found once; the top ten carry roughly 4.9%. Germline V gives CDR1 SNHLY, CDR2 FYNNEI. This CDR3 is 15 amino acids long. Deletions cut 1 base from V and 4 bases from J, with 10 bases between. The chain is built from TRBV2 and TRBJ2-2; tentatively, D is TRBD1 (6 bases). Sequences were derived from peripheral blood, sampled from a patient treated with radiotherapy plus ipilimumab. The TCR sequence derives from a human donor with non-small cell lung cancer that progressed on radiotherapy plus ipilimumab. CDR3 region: CASSEVGTSTGELFF. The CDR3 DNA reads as TGTGCCAGCAGTGAAGTTGGGACAAGCACCGGGGAGCTGTTTTTT.